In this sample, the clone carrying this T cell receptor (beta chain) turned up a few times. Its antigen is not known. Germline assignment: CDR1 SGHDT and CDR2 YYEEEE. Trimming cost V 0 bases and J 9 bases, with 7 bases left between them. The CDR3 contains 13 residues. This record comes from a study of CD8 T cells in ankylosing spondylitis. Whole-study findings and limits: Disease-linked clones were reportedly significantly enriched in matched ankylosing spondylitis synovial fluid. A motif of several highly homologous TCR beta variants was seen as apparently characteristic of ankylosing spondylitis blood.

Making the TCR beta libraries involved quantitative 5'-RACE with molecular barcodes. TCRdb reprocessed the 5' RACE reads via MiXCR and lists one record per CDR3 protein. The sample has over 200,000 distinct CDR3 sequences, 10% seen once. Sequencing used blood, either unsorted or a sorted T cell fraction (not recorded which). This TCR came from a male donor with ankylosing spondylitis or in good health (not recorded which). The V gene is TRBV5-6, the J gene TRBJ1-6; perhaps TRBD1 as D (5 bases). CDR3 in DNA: TGTGCCAGCAGCTTGGCCGGGGGTTCACCCCTCCACTTT. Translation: CASSLAGGSPLHF.